Shown below are 23 T cell receptor beta chains from a single sample sequenced in a study of shared clonotypes between healthy human individuals. The assay was immunoSEQ multiplex PCR, and TCRdb's table has in-frame clones only and misses some. This sample has about 980,000 clones; roughly 72% occur once, and the top ten carry over 1.3%. The sample taken for sequencing was memory CD4+ T cells sorted from blood. Subset defined: CD45RA-negative fraction. These receptors were collected from a man aged 18-30 years in good health.

This chain links TRBV29-1 with TRBJ2-4, with 8 bases lining up with TRBD2. With V trimmed by 3 bases and J by 5 bases, 9 bases remained unmatched. CDR1 SQVTM and CDR2 ANQGSEA come from the germline V gene. The CDR3 is 15 amino acids. The CDR3 nucleotides read TGCAGCGTTGACTCGGGACTAGGGTCTCAAAACATTCAGTACTTC. Translating it yields CSVDSGLGSQNIQYF.

This chain joins TRBV27 and TRBJ2-1, with unresolved D. CDR1 and CDR2 (germline): MNHEY, SMNVEV (reference sequence). Between the trimmed V and J ends, which lost 0 bases and 10 bases, there was a span of 13 bases. The CDR3 extends over 14 amino acids. The CDR3, as DNA: TGTGCCAGCAGTTTATCGGTGATGGGTGGGGAGCAGTTCTTC. Protein product: CASSLSVMGGEQFF.

V is TRBV7-9 and J is TRBJ2-1; 9 bases line up with TRBD2. Germline lookup yields CDR1 SEHNR and CDR2 FQNEAQ (reference sequence). V lost 5 bases to trimming and J lost 6 bases; unmatched junction nucleotides: 14. The CDR3 has 17 amino acids. This chain's CDR3 is CASSHLDGAGGANEQFF. The DNA for the CDR3 is TGTGCCAGCAGCCACCTAGACGGAGCGGGAGGCGCCAATGAGCAGTTCTTC.

The rearrangement joins TRBV28 to TRBJ2-7; the D gene is possibly TRBD2 (6 bases). The germline V gene has CDR1 MDHEN and CDR2 SYDVKM. The V and J ends lost 5 bases and 0 bases respectively, with 23 bases between them. The CDR3 consists of 18 residues. The CDR3 loop reads CASSTMTTRDSRSYEQYF. The CDR3 DNA sequence: TGTGCCAGCAGTACCATGACGACCCGGGACTCACGCTCCTACGAGCAGTACTTC.

The chain uses TRBV28 and TRBJ1-2; D is uncertain. Germline lookup yields CDR1 MDHEN and CDR2 SYDVKM. The CDR3 is made up of 12 amino acids. V dropped 6 bases and J dropped 2 bases, with 7 bases sitting between them. Here the CDR3 reads CASRPRNYGYTF. The CDR3 DNA follows: TGTGCCAGCAGACCGCGGAACTATGGCTACACCTTC.

On this clone itself: Other DNA sequences within the sample encode an identical CDR3. The chain joins TRBV4-1 to TRBJ2-7; 10 bases are shared with TRBD1. The V gene's germline CDR1 is MGHRA and CDR2 YSYEKL. The CDR3 is made up of 14 amino acids. V shed 1 base, J shed 5 bases, and the junction held 2 bases outside the gene matches. The DNA for the CDR3 is TGCGCCAGCAGCCAAGGACAGGGGGCCGACGAGCAGTACTTC. This sequence encodes CASSQGQGADEQYF.

Turning to this clone: This may be a read error, as it is one base from a much larger clone. V and J are TRBV11-2 and TRBJ1-2; D remains unclear. Trimming left V 3 bases short and J 2 bases short, with 4 bases between. The CDR3 runs to 12 residues. From germline, CDR1 is SGHAT and CDR2 FQNNGV. This CDR3 is CASSFDNYGYTF. The CDR3 DNA reads TGTGCCAGCAGCTTCGACAACTATGGCTACACCTTC.

About this clone itself: This specimen includes other DNA sequences encoding the same CDR3. This chain joins TRBV9 and TRBJ2-7; D is ambiguous. V shed 3 bases and J shed 0 bases, with 10 bases lying between them. CDR1 SGDLS and CDR2 YYNGEE come from the germline V gene. The CDR3 length is 14 residues. The CDR3 DNA is TGTGCCAGCAGCGGTCGCACGAACTCCTACGAGCAGTACTTC. Encoded protein: CASSGRTNSYEQYF.

The J gene is TRBJ1-2, the V gene TRBV19, with no clear D. The CDR3 has 15 residues. Germline V gene data show CDR1 as LNHDA and CDR2 as SQIVND (reference sequence). V was clipped by 5 bases and J by 4 bases, with 17 bases between them. The CDR3 sequence is CASSPLPDGVYGYTF. CDR3 nucleotides: TGTGCCAGTAGTCCCCTCCCGGACGGCGTCTATGGCTACACCTTC. Full variable domain (missing parts from reference TRBV19 and TRBJ1-2): DGGITQSPKYLFRKEGQNVTLSCEQNLNHDAMYWYRQDPGQGLRLIYYSQIVNDFQKGDIAEGYSVSREKKESFPLTVTSAQKNPTAFYLCASSPLPDGVYGYTFGSGTRLTVV.

The rearrangement joins TRBV5-1 to TRBJ1-4; D not resolved. Germline V gives CDR1 SGHRS, CDR2 YFSETQ. The CDR3 consists of 15 residues. The V gene lost 4 bases and the J gene lost 5 bases, with 15 bases spanning the gap. DNA of the CDR3: TGCGCCAGCAGCCCCGACGACGTACTCAATGAAAAACTGTTTTTT. Translation gives CASSPDDVLNEKLFF.

The rearrangement joins TRBV14 to TRBJ2-4; D might be TRBD2 (6 bases). The germline gives CDR1 SGHDN, CDR2 FVKESK. V lost 4 bases and J lost 6, with 10 bases in between. The CDR3 loop spans 13 amino acids. The DNA for the CDR3 is TGTGCCAGCAGCCCCTTGGGGGGAAACATTCAGTACTTC. Translation gives CASSPLGGNIQYF.

In this sample, this clone turned up many times. The J gene is TRBJ2-7, the V gene TRBV19, with TRBD1 matching over 8 bases. The CDR3 is made up of 14 amino acids. V dropped 5 bases and J dropped 2; count of bases not matched to a gene: 5. The V gene's germline CDR1 is LNHDA and CDR2 SQIVND (reference sequence). CDR3 amino acids: CASSADRGPYEQYF. The CDR3 DNA follows: TGTGCCAGTAGTGCTGACAGGGGACCCTACGAGCAGTACTTC.

This clone was observed at least ten times. Written as DNA, the CDR3 is TGTGCCAGCAGTCTAGCGGGGTCACCGGGGGATACGCAGTATTTT. This encodes CASSLAGSPGDTQYF. The V call is TRBV27, the J call TRBJ2-3, with 9 bases matching TRBD2. With V trimmed by 5 bases and J by 6 bases, 9 bases remained unmatched. The germline V gene has CDR1 MNHEY and CDR2 SMNVEV (reference sequence). The length of the CDR3 is 15 residues.

The chain combines TRBV28 with TRBJ1-5, with D unresolved. The CDR3 spans 14 residues. The V end was cut by 5 bases, the J end by 7 bases, with 15 bases between. Germline CDR1 reads MDHEN; CDR2 reads SYDVKM. This CDR3 is CASSAGMRTQPQHF. CDR3 DNA: TGTGCCAGCAGTGCCGGGATGAGAACACAGCCCCAGCATTTT.

The J gene is TRBJ2-3, the V gene TRBV18, with a possible D match to TRBD2 (6 bases). This CDR3 contains 16 residues. Germline V gives CDR1 KGHSH, CDR2 LQKENI. Trimming took 5 bases from V and 2 from J, leaving 17 bases between them. This chain's CDR3 is CASSYPGGPTTDTQYF. Written as DNA, the CDR3 is TGTGCCAGCTCATACCCCGGGGGACCCACCACAGATACGCAGTATTTT.

The gene calls are TRBV5-1 and TRBJ2-7; D might be TRBD1 or TRBD2, each matching 5 bases. The germline V and J ends were trimmed by 4 bases and 3 bases, with 14 bases remaining between them. Germline-derived CDR1 and CDR2 are SGHRS and YFSETQ. This CDR3 is 14 amino acids long. Written as DNA, the CDR3 is TGCGCCAGCAGCACCGGGGCAGGGAACTACGAGCAGTACTTC. Protein product: CASSTGAGNYEQYF.

This chain connects TRBV6-1 to TRBJ1-6, with D possibly TRBD1 on 5 matching bases. Germline values: CDR1 MNHNS, CDR2 SASEGT. The V gene lost 1 base and the J gene lost 6 bases, with 10 bases spanning the gap. CDR3 length: 15 amino acids. CDR3 sequence (DNA): TGTGCCAGCAGTGAAGTGGGGGGAGCTAATTCACCCCTCCACTTT. It codes for CASSEVGGANSPLHF.

V and J are TRBV30 and TRBJ2-1; possibly TRBD1 for D (5 bases). CDR3 length equals 15 residues. Per germline, CDR1 GTSNPN and CDR2 SVGIG (reference sequence). V was cut by 5 bases and J by 10 bases, with 24 bases left in between. The CDR3 sequence: CAWAPLAIISGEQFF. CDR3 DNA sequence: TGTGCCTGGGCTCCTCTGGCGATAATCTCAGGGGAGCAGTTCTTC.

V gene TRBV7-2 combines with J gene TRBJ1-5; no definite D call. Per germline, CDR1 SGHTA and CDR2 FQGNSA. The CDR3 has 13 amino acids. The ends were cut back, 3 bases at V and 4 bases at J, with 7 bases in the middle. The CDR3 coding sequence is TGTGCCAGCAGCTTTGGGTTTAATCAGCCCCAGCATTTT. It yields the protein CASSFGFNQPQHF.

V usage is TRBV5-1 and J usage is TRBJ1-1; maybe TRBD1 (5 bases). There are 15 residues in the CDR3. The germline CDR1 and CDR2 sequences are SGHRS and YFSETQ. V dropped 4 bases and J dropped 1 base, with 14 bases sitting between them. The CDR3 region has the DNA TGCGCCAGCAGCACCGAAGGGGAGCGGAACACTGAAGCTTTCTTT. It specifies CASSTEGERNTEAFF.

The chain is built from TRBV14 and TRBJ1-1; D unresolved. Trimming removed 1 base at V and 4 bases at J, with 13 bases between. CDR1 and CDR2 (germline): SGHDN, FVKESK. The CDR3 is made up of 15 amino acids. CDR3 DNA: TGTGCCAGCAGCCAAGGGGGTCCGAGAGCCACTGAAGCTTTCTTT. It specifies CASSQGGPRATEAFF.

J is TRBJ2-2 and V is TRBV4-1, with 12 bases aligning to TRBD2. This CDR3 has 17 amino acids. Germline-derived CDR1 and CDR2 are MGHRA and YSYEKL. V shed 5 bases, J shed 5 bases, and the junction held 9 bases outside the gene matches. For the CDR3, the DNA is TGCGCCAGCAGCGGGCTTTCTAGCGGGAGGGGGACCGGGGAGCTGTTTTTT. It yields the protein CASSGLSSGRGTGELFF.

The chain couples TRBV9 to TRBJ2-1; TRBD2 aligns across 8 bases. CDR1 SGDLS and CDR2 YYNGEE come from the germline V gene. CDR3 length: 17 residues. J was trimmed by 5 bases and V by 4 bases; bases with no gene match: 14. The chain's CDR3 is CASSPNPTWGLDNEQFF. CDR3 DNA sequence: TGTGCCAGCAGCCCTAATCCGACCTGGGGACTAGACAATGAGCAGTTCTTC.